This T cell receptor beta chain appears in the sequencing data of a study of control samples from healthy donors and cancer patients. CDR1 is SGHTA and CDR2 is FQGNSA in the germline V gene. Unmatched junction bases numbered 6, after V lost 1 base and J lost 2 bases. The CDR3 length is 16 residues. Method: immunoSEQ multiplex PCR; TCRdb's copy keeps in-frame clones and lacks some. The sample records 150,000 to 200,000 clones, roughly 90% being singletons. The V call is TRBV7-2, the J call TRBJ2-3; 7 bases line up with TRBD2. This TCR derives from a woman aged 45-60 years in good health. Sequencing used blood. The CDR3: CASSLETSRNTDTQYF. The DNA of the CDR3 is TGTGCCAGCAGCTTAGAGACTAGCCGGAACACAGATACGCAGTATTTT.